This note documents a single T cell receptor (beta chain) sequence. Its specificity is unknown. CDR3-region Arm-PCR and iRepertoire HTBI primers produced the TCR beta libraries. TCRdb passed the multiplex PCR reads through MiXCR, listing each CDR3 protein once. Of 500,000 or so distinct CDR3 sequences in the sample, around 15% were seen once. The sample's time point: newly diagnosed GD, antithyroid drugs for less than 3 months. The TCR library used RNA extracted from PBMCs. The sample belongs to a study of regulatory T cells in long-lasting Graves disease. Turning to the study itself: Antithyroid drugs had been given to newly diagnosed Graves' patients for under 3 months.

V dropped 7 bases and J dropped 5; count of bases not matched to a gene: 8. This CDR3 is 13 amino acids long. Germline CDR1 and CDR2: LNHDA and SQIVND (reference sequence). Regarding the study as a whole: Persistent disease was associated with favored TRBV28 usage and with favored use of TRBJ1-2 and TRBJ2-5. Persistent patients had more shared public clonotypes (about 2,800) than new patients (just over 950).

These data were likewise used in another study, on T cells in Graves' hyperthyroidism and ophthalmopathy. This second study notes: Clinical symptoms, serum thyroxine, TRAb, thyroid ultrasound and orbital computed tomography informed diagnoses.

The sequence was obtained from a man aged 35 to 55 with Graves disease. This chain connects TRBV19 to TRBJ2-7; 7 nucleotides line up with TRBD2. The sequencing used peripheral blood mononuclear cells (PBMCs), collected at new diagnosis, from a patient treated with antithyroid drugs. Here the CDR3 reads CASTGRESNEQYF. In DNA, the CDR3 is TGTGCCAGTACTGGGCGGGAGTCCAACGAGCAGTACTTC.